The sequence of this T cell receptor beta chain was determined in a study of T cell responses to AZD1222 COVID-19 vaccine. Overall study findings and caveats: Dominant CD4 TCR responses targeted spike regions 160-218 and 743-854. Of the AZD1222 recipients, only five to seven were seropositive at baseline. Repertoire sampling happened only post peak T cell response.

Germline CDR1 reads SGHRS; CDR2 reads YFSETQ. V lost 4 bases, J lost 9 bases, and 8 bases lay in between. This CDR3 has 11 residues. About this clone: Its antigen remains unknown.

The method was immunoSEQ multiplex PCR; TCRdb's version includes in-frame clones alone and lacks a portion of them. The sample yields more than 55,000 clones, about 88% seen once. Second-dose intervals near 4 or 12 weeks were combined. The TCR sequence derives from an adult who received the AZD1222 COVID-19 vaccine. The chain links TRBV5-1 to TRBJ2-1; no firm D call. The sample consisted of peripheral blood, taken 28 days after the second AZD1222 dose. The CDR3, as DNA: TGCGCCAGCAGCCCGGATAGTGAGCAGTTCTTC. Its translation: CASSPDSEQFF.